This T cell receptor (beta chain) was captured by sequencing in a study of blood T cells in healthy people across ages. This clonotype was recorded a few times. Through a sample-barcoded 5' primer and a J-beta primer mix, a second PCR was run for 7 to 11 cycles. Each CDR3 protein is one row after TCRdb ran MiXCR on the 5' RACE reads. The repertoire has 790,000 or so distinct CDR3 sequences, around 50% of them found once; the top ten carry around a quarter. PBMCs numbering at least 7 million were isolated per sample. The receptor was derived from a man aged 40-55 years in good health. Sequenced sample: blood.

CDR3 coding DNA: TGTGCCAGCAGTTTAGCATCAGGGGGAGACCGCTATGGCTACACCTTC. Encoded protein: CASSLASGGDRYGYTF. The rearrangement joins TRBV27 to TRBJ1-2; 7 positions agree with TRBD1. V trimming: 2 bases; J trimming: 4 bases; junction bases outside the gene matches: 10. The germline CDR1 and CDR2 sequences are MNHEY and SMNVEV (reference sequence). The CDR3 runs to 16 residues.